Below, 10 T cell receptor beta chains from the same sample are listed, as sequenced in a study of blood T cell repertoires in COVID-19. TCRdb's copy holds only in-frame clones and misses some; the assay was immunoSEQ multiplex PCR. Of about 160,000 clones in the sample, roughly 86% were seen once. The sample consisted of peripheral blood. Receptors originate from a man in his forties who had recovered from COVID-19.

The chain has TRBV7-2 and TRBJ2-7; 7 nucleotides align to TRBD2. CDR3 size: 15 residues. Trimming cost V 1 base and J 2 bases; bases outside gene matches: 5. The germline gives CDR1 SGHTA, CDR2 FQGNSA. CDR3 protein: CASSLVLAATYEQYF. The CDR3 nucleotides are TGTGCCAGCAGCTTAGTCCTAGCGGCGACCTACGAGCAGTACTTC.

This sequence joins TRBV4-2 and TRBJ1-3; 8 bases are a match to TRBD1. Germline V CDR1 and CDR2: LGHNA, YNFKEQ. V shed 1 base and J 2 bases; nucleotides not matched to a gene: 1. The CDR3 consists of 15 residues. CDR3 amino acids: CASSQGTGPGNTIYF. CDR3 bases: TGTGCCAGCAGCCAAGGGACAGGGCCTGGAAACACCATATATTTT.

The V call is TRBV9, the J call TRBJ1-6; D not resolved. Trimming took off 0 bases at V and 0 bases at J, with 4 bases between the two ends. CDR3 size: 15 residues. The germline V gene has CDR1 SGDLS and CDR2 YYNGEE. CDR3 in DNA: TGTGCCAGCAGCGTAGACAGCTCCTATAATTCACCCCTCCACTTT. It encodes CASSVDSSYNSPLHF.

The J gene is TRBJ1-4, the V gene TRBV19, with D possibly being TRBD1 (5 bases). Germline values: CDR1 LNHDA, CDR2 SQIVND (reference sequence). V lost 7 bases to trimming and J lost 5 bases, with 11 bases between them. CDR3 size: 13 residues. The CDR3 DNA reads TGTGCCAGTACCAGGGTTCCGAATGAAAAACTGTTTTTT. Protein sequence: CASTRVPNEKLFF.

The chain combines TRBV15 with TRBJ1-2, with TRBD1 identical over 11 bases. Germline V gives CDR1 LNHNV, CDR2 YYDKDF (reference sequence). Unmatched junction bases numbered 8, after V lost 2 bases and J lost 3 bases. The CDR3 length is 17 residues. CDR3 in DNA: TGTGCCACCAGCAGACAGACACGGACAGGGGGCGACTATGGCTACACCTTC. It specifies CATSRQTRTGGDYGYTF.

The chain is built from TRBV5-4 and TRBJ2-7; D possibly corresponds to TRBD2 (5 bases). Germline V gives CDR1 SGHNT, CDR2 YYREEE (reference sequence). The V and J ends lost 1 base and 2 bases respectively, with 13 bases between them. This CDR3 contains 15 residues. DNA of the CDR3: TGTGCCAGCAGCTTGCATCCTAGCAGACCCTACGAGCAGTACTTC. Its protein is CASSLHPSRPYEQYF.

The chain joins TRBV9 to TRBJ1-6; the D is unclear. The CDR3 extends over 15 amino acids. Germline V gene sequence: CDR1 SGDLS, CDR2 YYNGEE. Trimming took 1 base from V and 8 from J, leaving 13 bases between them. The CDR3 loop is CASSVFSSLDSPLHF. The CDR3 nucleotides read TGTGCCAGCAGCGTATTTTCAAGCCTTGATTCACCCCTCCACTTT.

This clone was counted once. This chain joins TRBV9 and TRBJ2-7; tentative D call: TRBD2 (7 bases). V lost 7 bases to trimming and J lost 5 bases, with 16 bases between them. Per germline, CDR1 SGDLS and CDR2 YYNGEE. This CDR3 has 13 residues. The chain's CDR3 is CASAWTRGDEQYF. CDR3 DNA sequence: TGTGCCAGCGCTTGGACTAGGGGGGACGAGCAGTACTTC.

V usage is TRBV19 and J usage is TRBJ2-6; the match to TRBD2 covers 12 bases. Germline CDR1 is LNHDA and CDR2 is SQIVND (reference sequence). The CDR3 sequence is 18 residues long. V was clipped by 6 bases and J by 0 bases; unmatched bases: 6. The CDR3 reads CASSGGGLAGSGANVLTF. For the CDR3, the DNA is TGTGCCAGTAGCGGCGGGGGACTAGCGGGCTCTGGGGCCAACGTCCTGACTTTC.

This clone appeared a single time. The chain couples TRBV6-5 to TRBJ1-6, with a weak D call TRBD1 (6 bases). CDR3 size: 15 residues. CDR1 MNHEY and CDR2 SVGAGI come from the germline V gene. V lost 6 bases and J lost 6, with 15 bases in between. The CDR3 region has the DNA TGTGCCAGCAGGGTTGGCGGGGGGCGTAATTCACCCCTCCACTTT. This sequence encodes CASRVGGGRNSPLHF.